This T cell receptor beta chain was recovered during a study of T cell responses to AZD1222 COVID-19 vaccine. Study-wide points: Donors were mostly white British, more females; clonal diversity possibly underestimated. CD4 TCRs associated with vaccination spanned spike, dominating at 160-218 and 743-854. Among those given AZD1222, only six were seropositive at baseline. Repertoires were obtained only post-peak T cell response.

Generated by immunoSEQ multiplex PCR, the TCRdb table keeps only in-frame clones and is missing some. Of about 59,000 clones in the sample, nearly 90% were seen once. The CDR3 has 15 amino acids. Germline-derived CDR1 and CDR2 are SGDLS and YYNGEE. V was shortened by 2 bases and J by 1 base, with 10 bases between the two germline ends. About this clone itself: Its antigen is undetermined.

J is TRBJ1-5 and V is TRBV9; D unclear. The sequence derives from an adult who received the AZD1222 COVID-19 vaccine. Sample: peripheral blood, taken 28 days after the second AZD1222 dose. CDR3 bases: TGTGCCAGCAGCGTCGCCCCAGAAAGCAATCAGCCCCAGCATTTT. It yields the protein CASSVAPESNQPQHF.